What follows is one TCR beta chain and its context. Its target is unknown. Naive CD4+ cells were sorted as CD4+CD8-CD45RO-CD45RA+; naive CD8+ as CD8+CD4-CD45RA+CD27bright. This entry belongs to a study of healthy donors' naive CD4 and CD8 T cells. TCR libraries were built from about 500 ng of total RNA by linear amplification. How the authors handled the data: Roughly five healthy donors contributed fewer than 95,000 sequenced TCR alpha transcripts. TCRdb independently ran MiXCR on the reads; one entry per CDR3 protein. TCRdb's processing, not the study's, gives the V and J calls here. This sample has approximately 200,000 distinct CDR3 sequences; around 70% occur once, and the top ten carry 2% to 2.5%. Study-wide findings and caveats: Reportedly, most V and J gene segments showed naive CD4+ versus CD8+ bias. Bias from naive T cell homeostatic proliferation was not addressed.

Sequenced material: naive CD4+ and CD8+ T cells sorted from blood, pooled from several donors. The TCR comes from a pool of human donors in good health; the sample pools cells from several healthy donors.

CDR3 DNA: TGCAGCGTTGAGCTAGCGCCGAACACCGGGGAGCTGTTTTTT. Its protein is CSVELAPNTGELFF. The V and J genes are TRBV29-1 and TRBJ2-2; D perhaps matches TRBD2 (6 bases). Looked up from germline, CDR1 is SQVTM and CDR2 is ANQGSEA. The CDR3 runs 14 residues. The ends were cut back, 3 bases at V and 0 bases at J, with 8 bases in the middle.